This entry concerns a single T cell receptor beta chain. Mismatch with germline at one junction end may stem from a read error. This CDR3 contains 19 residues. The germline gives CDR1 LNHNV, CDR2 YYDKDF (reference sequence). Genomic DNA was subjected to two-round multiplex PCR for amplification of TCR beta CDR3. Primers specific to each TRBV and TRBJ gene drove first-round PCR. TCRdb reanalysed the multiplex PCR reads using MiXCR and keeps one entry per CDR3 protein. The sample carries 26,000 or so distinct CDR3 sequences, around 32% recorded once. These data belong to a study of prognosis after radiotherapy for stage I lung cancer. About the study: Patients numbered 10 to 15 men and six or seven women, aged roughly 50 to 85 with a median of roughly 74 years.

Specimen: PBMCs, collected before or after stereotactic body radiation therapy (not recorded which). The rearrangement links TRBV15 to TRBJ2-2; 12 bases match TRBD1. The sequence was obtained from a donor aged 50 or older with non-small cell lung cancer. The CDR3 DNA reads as TGTGCCACCATCAGAATACTGCGGGACAGGGGGCAGTTCGGCGGGGAGCTGTTTTTT. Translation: CATIRILRDRGQFGGELFF. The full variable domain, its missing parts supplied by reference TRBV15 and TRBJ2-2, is DAMVIQNPRYQVTQFGKPVTLSCSQTLNHNVMYWYQQKSSQAPKLLFHYYDKDFNNEADTPDNFQSRRPNTSFCFLDIRSPGLGDTAMYLCATIRILRDRGQFGGELFFGEGSRLTVL.